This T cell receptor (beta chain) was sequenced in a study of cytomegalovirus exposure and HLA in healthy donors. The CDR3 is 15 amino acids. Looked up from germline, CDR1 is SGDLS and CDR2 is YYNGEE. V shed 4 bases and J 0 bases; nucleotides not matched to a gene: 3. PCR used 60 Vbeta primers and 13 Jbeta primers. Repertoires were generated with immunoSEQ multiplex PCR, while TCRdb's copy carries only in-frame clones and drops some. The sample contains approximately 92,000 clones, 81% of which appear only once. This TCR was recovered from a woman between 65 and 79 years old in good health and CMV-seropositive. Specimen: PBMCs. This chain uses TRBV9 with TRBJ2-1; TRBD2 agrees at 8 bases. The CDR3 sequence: CASSFSGSSYNEQFF. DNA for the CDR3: TGTGCCAGCAGCTTCAGCGGGAGCTCCTACAATGAGCAGTTCTTC.